Below are 23 T cell receptor beta chains sequenced from a single sample in a study of PD-1 blockade in classical Hodgkin lymphoma. The time point is: cycle 4 day 1 (C4D1), after more than 5 weeks of nivolumab. Patients all relapsed after autologous stem cell transplantation, and there was variation in brentuximab vedotin exposure. Method: immunoSEQ multiplex PCR; TCRdb's copy keeps in-frame clones and lacks some. The sample carries 35,000 to 50,000 clones, 60% to 70% recorded once. This specimen consisted of peripheral blood mononuclear cells (PBMCs), obtained before the fourth cycle of nivolumab. Every receptor here comes from a human donor with classical Hodgkin lymphoma.

The chain combines TRBV5-1 with TRBJ2-7; either TRBD1 or TRBD2 may fit D (6 bases each). Germline CDR1 reads SGHRS; CDR2 reads YFSETQ. The CDR3 extends over 15 amino acids. The V end was cut by 0 bases, the J end by 2 bases, with 12 bases between. CDR3 in amino acids: CASSLAAGEAYEQYF. The CDR3 DNA is TGCGCCAGCAGCTTGGCGGCAGGGGAGGCCTACGAGCAGTACTTC.

This clone appeared a few times. The chain carries TRBV7-9 and TRBJ2-1; D not certain. The V and J ends lost 2 bases and 7 bases respectively, with 12 bases between them. The CDR3 spans 14 residues. Looked up from germline, CDR1 is SEHNR and CDR2 is FQNEAQ (reference sequence). In DNA, the CDR3 is TGTGCCAGCAGCTTAACACTGGGCGGAAATGAGCAGTTCTTC. Translation: CASSLTLGGNEQFF.

The chain couples TRBV19 to TRBJ2-2, with D unclear. The germline gives CDR1 LNHDA, CDR2 SQIVND (reference sequence). The CDR3 covers 14 residues. The V end was cut by 2 bases, the J end by 7 bases, with 11 bases between. The CDR3 region is CASSILPGGGELFF. The CDR3 nucleotides read TGTGCCAGTAGTATATTACCGGGCGGCGGGGAGCTGTTTTTT. The whole variable domain, filled in from reference TRBV19 and TRBJ2-2, reads DGGITQSPKYLFRKEGQNVTLSCEQNLNHDAMYWYRQDPGQGLRLIYYSQIVNDFQKGDIAEGYSVSREKKESFPLTVTSAQKNPTAFYLCASSILPGGGELFFGEGSRLTVL.

The V call is TRBV19, the J call TRBJ2-2; 8 bases align to TRBD2. The germline gives CDR1 LNHDA, CDR2 SQIVND (reference sequence). The CDR3 totals 16 residues. V lost 8 bases and J lost 4; bases outside the gene matches: 12. CDR3 bases: TGTGCCAGTGGGCGGGGCAGCGGGGGAGCCACCGGGGAGCTGTTTTTT. Translation: CASGRGSGGATGELFF. The full variable domain, completed using reference TRBV19 and TRBJ2-2, is DGGITQSPKYLFRKEGQNVTLSCEQNLNHDAMYWYRQDPGQGLRLIYYSQIVNDFQKGDIAEGYSVSREKKESFPLTVTSAQKNPTAFYLCASGRGSGGATGELFFGEGSRLTVL.

This sequence joins TRBV10-3 and TRBJ2-5; D uncertain. This CDR3 spans 14 amino acids. The ends were cut back, 4 bases at V and 1 base at J, with 10 bases in the middle. Germline CDR1 ENHRY, CDR2 SYGVKD. The CDR3 reads CAISVRKSQETQYF. DNA of the CDR3: TGTGCCATCAGTGTAAGGAAATCCCAAGAGACCCAGTACTTC.

The genes are TRBV2 and TRBJ2-6; 12 nucleotides agree with TRBD1. Germline V gene sequence: CDR1 SNHLY, CDR2 FYNNEI. There are 15 residues in the CDR3. V gave up 8 bases and J gave up 4 bases; unmatched junction bases: 3. CDR3 sequence reads: CASGTGGAGANVLTF. The CDR3 nucleotides read TGTGCCAGCGGGACAGGGGGCGCCGGGGCCAACGTCCTGACTTTC.

This clone has only a few counts. The V gene is TRBV10-2, the J gene TRBJ2-3; no clear D. V lost 11 bases and J lost 4, with 16 bases in between. The CDR3 length is 13 residues. Germline V gene data show CDR1 as WSHSY and CDR2 as SAAADI. CDR3 nucleotides: TGCGCCGTTTGGTGGGGAAACGCAGATACGCAGTATTTT. Its protein product is CAVWWGNADTQYF.

V and J are TRBV6-1 and TRBJ1-5; 7 positions match TRBD1. With V trimmed by 5 bases and J by 3 bases, 7 bases remained unmatched. CDR1 MNHNS and CDR2 SASEGT come from the germline V gene. The CDR3 is 15 residues long. The CDR3 DNA reads as TGTGCCAGCAGTTTGACAGGGAACTACAATCAGCCCCAGCATTTT. The encoded protein is CASSLTGNYNQPQHF.

The rearrangement uses TRBV28 and TRBJ1-1, with D unresolved. The germline V gene encodes CDR1 MDHEN and CDR2 SYDVKM. The CDR3 loop spans 14 amino acids. V was shortened by 4 bases and J by 0 bases, with 9 bases between the two germline ends. CDR3 in amino acids: CASSWAQVNTEAFF. The CDR3 DNA follows: TGTGCCAGCAGTTGGGCGCAGGTGAACACTGAAGCTTTCTTT.

The J gene is TRBJ2-7, the V gene TRBV5-8; D remains unclear. Per germline, CDR1 SGHTS and CDR2 YDEGEE. Trimming stripped 1 base from V and 0 bases from J, with 11 bases between. The CDR3 spans 15 residues. CDR3 in amino acids: CASSLTARTSYEQYF. CDR3 sequence (DNA): TGTGCCAGCAGCTTGACAGCCCGAACCTCCTACGAGCAGTACTTC.

The chain couples TRBV7-9 to TRBJ1-1, with TRBD1 matching 9 bases. Germline trimming cut 5 bases from V and 5 bases from J; bases unmatched to any gene: 6. This CDR3 is 14 amino acids long. CDR1 is SEHNR, CDR2 FQNEAQ, per germline (reference sequence). Here the CDR3 DNA reads TGTGCCAGCAGCCCGGACAGGGGAGGTACTGAAGCTTTCTTT. This sequence encodes CASSPDRGGTEAFF.

This clone was counted only a few times. This sequence joins TRBV7-2 and TRBJ1-5; no clear D gene. CDR1 SGHTA and CDR2 FQGNSA come from the germline V gene. The CDR3 sequence is 15 residues long. Trimming took off 5 bases at V and 4 bases at J, with 15 bases between the two ends. The CDR3 bases are TGTGCCAGCAGCCTCAAAGGTGGGTGGAATCAGCCCCAGCATTTT. Residues: CASSLKGGWNQPQHF.

V usage is TRBV29-1 and J usage is TRBJ2-3; tentative D call: TRBD1 (8 bases). The germline V gene has CDR1 SQVTM and CDR2 ANQGSEA. This CDR3 contains 18 residues. V gave up 0 bases and J gave up 4 bases, with 23 bases separating them. In DNA form, the CDR3 reads TGCAGCGTTGAAGATCAGCGAGGGGGGGACAGGCAACCAGATACGCAGTATTTT. It is translated as CSVEDQRGGDRQPDTQYF.

J is TRBJ2-3 and V is TRBV6-5; D unclear. Germline values: CDR1 MNHEY, CDR2 SVGAGI. The length of the CDR3 is 14 residues. The V end lost 3 bases, the J end lost 3 bases, and 10 bases lay between the germline ends. Written as DNA, the CDR3 is TGTGCCAGCAGTTATTGGCGTGGGACAGATACGCAGTATTTT. Encoded protein: CASSYWRGTDTQYF.

This chain links TRBV9 with TRBJ2-3; D ambiguous. The germline V gene encodes CDR1 SGDLS and CDR2 YYNGEE. The CDR3 extends over 15 amino acids. V shed 0 bases and J shed 2 bases, with 10 bases lying between them. The CDR3 here is CASSVEPTSTDTQYF. CDR3 DNA: TGTGCCAGCAGCGTAGAGCCTACTTCCACAGATACGCAGTATTTT. Drawing the rest from reference TRBV9 and TRBJ2-3, the complete variable domain is DSGVTQTPKHLITATGQRVTLRCSPRSGDLSVYWYQQSLDQGLQFLIQYYNGEERAKGNILERFSAQQFPDLHSELNLSSLELGDSALYFCASSVEPTSTDTQYFGPGTRLTVL.

The chain recombines TRBV9 with TRBJ2-7; tentatively, D is TRBD1 (5 bases). The CDR3 has 14 amino acids. The V gene's germline CDR1 is SGDLS and CDR2 YYNGEE. The ends were cut back, 0 bases at V and 6 bases at J, with 13 bases in the middle. CDR3: CASSVEGAQAEQYF. The CDR3 nucleotides read TGTGCCAGCAGCGTAGAAGGGGCTCAGGCCGAGCAGTACTTC.

DNA of the CDR3: TGCAGCGTTTTTTTCGGGACAGTATTCTACGAGCAGTACTTC. It specifies CSVFFGTVFYEQYF. The chain carries TRBV29-1 and TRBJ2-7, with 7 bases lining up with TRBD1. Germline V gives CDR1 SQVTM, CDR2 ANQGSEA. The CDR3 extends over 14 amino acids. V was clipped by 5 bases and J by 3 bases; unmatched bases: 10.

This rearrangement joins TRBV28 to TRBJ1-5, with D perhaps matching TRBD1 (5 bases). This CDR3 is 14 amino acids long. With 2 bases removed from V and 4 bases from J, the gap between germline ends came to 9 bases. Germline V CDR1 and CDR2: MDHEN, SYDVKM. The CDR3 loop reads CASSLVGQNQPQHF. Here the CDR3 DNA reads TGTGCCAGCAGTTTAGTGGGGCAAAATCAGCCCCAGCATTTT.

This clone appeared a few times. The J gene is TRBJ2-2, the V gene TRBV29-1; TRBD1 aligns across 8 bases. The CDR3 extends over 14 amino acids. Trimming at V came to 4 bases and at J to 7 bases, leaving 8 bases not matched to a gene. CDR1 SQVTM and CDR2 ANQGSEA come from the germline V gene. The CDR3 region is CSVGDRLGDGELFF. The CDR3 DNA is TGCAGCGTTGGGGACAGGTTGGGCGACGGGGAGCTGTTTTTT.

This clone was counted once. The V call is TRBV7-8, the J call TRBJ2-7; D possibly corresponds to TRBD1 (6 bases). This CDR3 comprises 12 residues. The germline V and J ends were trimmed by 3 bases and 11 bases, with 14 bases remaining between them. Germline V CDR1 and CDR2: SGHVS, FQNEAQ. The CDR3 region has the DNA TGTGCCAGCAGCTTCTCCAGGGGCCCGAAGTACTTC. Amino acids: CASSFSRGPKYF.

This clone was observed a few times. The rearrangement links TRBV6-1 to TRBJ1-2, with no clear D. CDR1 is MNHNS, CDR2 SASEGT, per germline. V was trimmed by 7 bases and J by 8 bases, leaving 8 bases between them. This CDR3 region has 10 residues. The chain's CDR3 is CASMGFGYTF. DNA of the CDR3: TGTGCCAGCATGGGGTTCGGCTACACCTTC.

The chain joins TRBV19 to TRBJ2-1, with 10 bases fitting TRBD2. Germline V gene lookup returns CDR1 LNHDA and CDR2 SQIVND (reference sequence). This CDR3 region has 15 residues. After removal of 4 bases from V and 10 bases from J, the junction contained 10 bases not matched to a gene. This CDR3 reads CASSSKAGGPGEQFF. For the CDR3, the DNA is TGTGCCAGTAGTAGTAAAGCGGGAGGGCCTGGGGAGCAGTTCTTC.

The chain carries TRBV19 and TRBJ1-1; D gene unclear. The CDR3 has 13 residues. Germline CDR1 and CDR2: LNHDA and SQIVND (reference sequence). Trimming removed 0 bases from V and 4 bases from J, with 6 bases in between. The CDR3: CASSIDRSTEAFF. CDR3 DNA sequence: TGTGCCAGTAGTATAGATCGAAGCACTGAAGCTTTCTTT. Variable domain in full (rest from reference TRBV19 and TRBJ1-1): DGGITQSPKYLFRKEGQNVTLSCEQNLNHDAMYWYRQDPGQGLRLIYYSQIVNDFQKGDIAEGYSVSREKKESFPLTVTSAQKNPTAFYLCASSIDRSTEAFFGQGTRLTVV.